This T cell receptor beta chain is drawn from a study of long-term antiretroviral therapy in people with HIV. Whole-study results and caveats: ART preceded a rise in diversity that nonetheless stayed lower than in transplant donor controls.

As regards this clone: Its target is unknown.

At the survey level, the v3.0 immunoSEQ assay was run. The study targeted 40,000-50,000 T-cell genomes per sample in sequencing. Clones were sequenced by immunoSEQ multiplex PCR, and TCRdb holds only the in-frame ones, with some missing. This table has about 22,000 clones, 86% appearing once. The V gene's germline CDR1 is MNHNS and CDR2 SASEGT. This CDR3 is 14 amino acids long. The ends were cut back, 6 bases at V and 1 base at J, with 12 bases in the middle. This specimen was unsorted PBMCs, taken 1.3 years after starting antiretroviral therapy. The receptor's source is a man aged 55 to 70 with HIV. The J gene is TRBJ1-1, the V gene TRBV6-1; weak D call: TRBD1 (6 bases). The CDR3 coding sequence is TGTGCCAGCAGAGGACAGCCAGAGAACACTGAAGCTTTCTTT. It translates to CASRGQPENTEAFF.